The next 19 T cell receptor beta chains were all read from a single sample in a study of cytomegalovirus exposure and HLA in healthy donors. Primers for the PCR totalled 60 Vbeta and 13 Jbeta. TCRdb's table, derived via immunoSEQ multiplex PCR, lists solely in-frame clones and lacks some. Of over 90,000 clones in the sample, around 65% were seen once. Sequencing was performed on PBMCs. These receptors came from a woman between 50 and 59 years old in good health and CMV-seronegative.

The chain uses TRBV11-2 and TRBJ1-3, with 10 bases aligning to TRBD1. The J segment lost 7 bases and the V segment lost 5 bases, leaving 8 bases of the junction unmatched. The CDR3 is 15 amino acids. Per germline, CDR1 SGHAT and CDR2 FQNNGV. DNA for the CDR3: TGTGCCAGCAGCCCAGGCAGGACAGGGGGGAACACCATATATTTT. It yields the protein CASSPGRTGGNTIYF.

The chain carries TRBV5-1 and TRBJ1-2, with D uncertain. V dropped 2 bases and J dropped 5 bases, with 10 bases sitting between them. The CDR3 covers 13 residues. CDR1 and CDR2 (germline): SGHRS, YFSETQ. CDR3 in DNA: TGCGCCAGCAGCTTATACGGACTTTATGGCTACACCTTC. This translates into CASSLYGLYGYTF.

The chain couples TRBV5-4 to TRBJ2-3, with 11 bases matching TRBD2. The junction had 5 bases not matched to a gene; V was cut back by 6 bases and J by 2 bases. Germline CDR1 SGHNT, CDR2 YYREEE (reference sequence). The CDR3 contains 15 residues. CDR3 nucleotides: TGTGCCAGCACCATTAGCGGGGGGGCCACAGATACGCAGTATTTT. Residues: CASTISGGATDTQYF.

V is TRBV7-6 and J is TRBJ2-1; 8 nucleotides agree with TRBD2. The CDR3 has 15 amino acids. CDR1 is SGHVS and CDR2 is FNYEAQ in the germline V gene. V was pared by 5 bases and J by 6 bases, with 9 bases of the junction left unmatched. The CDR3 protein is CASSPIAGPGNEQFF. The CDR3 region has the DNA TGTGCCAGCAGCCCAATAGCGGGGCCGGGCAATGAGCAGTTCTTC. Variable domain in full (rest from reference TRBV7-6 and TRBJ2-1): GAGVSQSPRYKVTKRGQDVALRCDPISGHVSLYWYRQALGQGPEFLTYFNYEAQQDKSGLPNDRFSAERPEGSISTLTIQRTEQRDSAMYRCASSPIAGPGNEQFFGPGTRLTVL.

J is TRBJ2-1 and V is TRBV28; D perhaps matches TRBD2 (6 bases). Germline assignment: CDR1 MDHEN and CDR2 SYDVKM. The CDR3 is 16 residues long. V gave up 2 bases and J gave up 7 bases, with 18 bases separating them. The CDR3: CASSLTGGRIGNEQFF. CDR3 DNA: TGTGCCAGCAGTTTAACTGGTGGGAGGATCGGGAATGAGCAGTTCTTC.

V usage is TRBV7-2 and J usage is TRBJ2-1; TRBD2 matches 12 bases. V shed 5 bases, J shed 3 bases, and the junction held 11 bases outside the gene matches. CDR1 is SGHTA, CDR2 FQGNSA, per germline. The CDR3 loop spans 18 amino acids. CDR3 amino acids: CASSRLTASGGGYNEQFF. The CDR3 DNA reads as TGTGCCAGCAGCCGTTTAACGGCTAGCGGGGGGGGCTACAATGAGCAGTTCTTC.

This chain joins TRBV4-2 and TRBJ2-5; D is perhaps TRBD1 (5 bases). With the DNA end fitting TRBJ2-7 better, the J assignment may be wrong. CDR3 length equals 12 residues. Germline V gives CDR1 LGHNA, CDR2 YNFKEQ. CDR3 nucleotides: TGTGCCAGCAGGAGTGGACAAAACGAGCAGTACTTC. Protein product: CASRSGQNEQYF.

V usage is TRBV9 and J usage is TRBJ2-3; weak D call: TRBD1 (7 bases). Per the germline V gene, CDR1 is SGDLS and CDR2 is YYNGEE. This CDR3 has 17 amino acids. The V gene lost 3 bases and the J gene lost 0 bases, with 17 bases spanning the gap. The CDR3 nucleotides are TGTGCCAGCAGCGAGGAGGGGGCGGACAGGAGCACAGATACGCAGTATTTT. Translation gives CASSEEGADRSTDTQYF. The whole variable domain, remainder taken from reference TRBV9 and TRBJ2-3, is DSGVTQTPKHLITATGQRVTLRCSPRSGDLSVYWYQQSLDQGLQFLIQYYNGEERAKGNILERFSAQQFPDLHSELNLSSLELGDSALYFCASSEEGADRSTDTQYFGPGTRLTVL.

This clone was observed once. This chain links TRBV2 with TRBJ2-1, with TRBD1 identical over 9 bases. CDR1 SNHLY and CDR2 FYNNEI come from the germline V gene. The CDR3 loop spans 21 amino acids. V shed 3 bases and J 0 bases; nucleotides not matched to a gene: 18. The CDR3 coding sequence is TGTGCCAGCAGTGACGCAGCCCCGGGACAGGGTTGGATGAGCTCCTACAATGAGCAGTTCTTC. Its protein is CASSDAAPGQGWMSSYNEQFF.

This chain links TRBV19 with TRBJ1-4, with a tentative D call TRBD1 (5 bases). The CDR3 consists of 15 residues. Germline CDR1 is LNHDA and CDR2 is SQIVND (reference sequence). Trimming took off 6 bases at V and 5 bases at J, with 16 bases between the two ends. This chain's CDR3 is CASSSSGGLNEKLFF. For the CDR3, the DNA is TGTGCCAGTAGCTCCTCTGGGGGGTTGAATGAAAAACTGTTTTTT. The full variable domain, in which reference TRBV19 and TRBJ1-4 provide the parts outside the CDR3, is DGGITQSPKYLFRKEGQNVTLSCEQNLNHDAMYWYRQDPGQGLRLIYYSQIVNDFQKGDIAEGYSVSREKKESFPLTVTSAQKNPTAFYLCASSSSGGLNEKLFFGSGTQLSVL.

This chain connects TRBV27 to TRBJ1-2; no definite D call. Looked up from germline, CDR1 is MNHEY and CDR2 is SMNVEV (reference sequence). The CDR3 extends over 11 amino acids. Deletions cut 5 bases from V and 6 bases from J, with 7 bases between. The CDR3 DNA reads as TGTGCCAGCAGTCCCGGGGATGGCTACACCTTC. It encodes CASSPGDGYTF.

The chain has TRBV27 and TRBJ2-1; 10 positions agree with TRBD2. The CDR3 totals 18 residues. The ends lost 7 bases at V and 3 bases at J; junction bases unmatched: 15. The germline V gene encodes CDR1 MNHEY and CDR2 SMNVEV (reference sequence). The CDR3 spells CASTYTPLAGFFYNEQFF. The CDR3 bases are TGTGCCAGCACCTACACCCCACTAGCGGGATTCTTCTACAATGAGCAGTTCTTC.

This sequence joins TRBV4-1 and TRBJ1-2, with 10 positions matching TRBD1. Germline loops: CDR1 MGHRA, CDR2 YSYEKL. V lost 4 bases and J lost 4; bases outside the gene matches: 6. The CDR3 loop spans 15 amino acids. CDR3 coding DNA: TGCGCCAGCAGCCCCGGGACAGGGGTTCGCTATGGCTACACCTTC. Translation: CASSPGTGVRYGYTF.

This chain joins TRBV18 and TRBJ1-2, with D uncertain. Germline V gene lookup returns CDR1 KGHSH and CDR2 LQKENI. V was shortened by 2 bases and J by 0 bases, with 7 bases between the two germline ends. This CDR3 is built from 14 residues. The DNA for the CDR3 is TGTGCCAGCTCACCAGGAGTAGCTAACTATGGCTACACCTTC. Protein product: CASSPGVANYGYTF.

Points on this clone: This same CDR3 is encoded by further DNA sequences in the sample. This chain links TRBV5-1 with TRBJ2-5, with D possibly TRBD2 on 7 matching bases. The germline gives CDR1 SGHRS, CDR2 YFSETQ. V dropped 0 bases and J dropped 5 bases, with 11 bases sitting between them. This CDR3 has 14 amino acids. The DNA of the CDR3 is TGCGCCAGCAGCTTGGTCGGGGGGCGGGAGACCCAGTACTTC. This encodes CASSLVGGRETQYF.

In its sample, this clone was seen a few times. The chain has TRBV10-3 and TRBJ2-7; TRBD1 matches at 9 bases. The CDR3 covers 15 residues. Germline V CDR1 and CDR2: ENHRY, SYGVKD. The V and J ends lost 4 bases and 8 bases, in that order; junction bases with no gene match: 12. CDR3 bases: TGTGCCATCAGTGTACAAGGACAGGGGTACGTCCAGCAGTACTTC. It encodes CAISVQGQGYVQQYF.

V is TRBV29-1 and J is TRBJ2-2; 7 positions match TRBD1. Trimming cost V 1 base and J 3 bases; bases outside gene matches: 2. Germline CDR1 is SQVTM and CDR2 is ANQGSEA. The CDR3 has 14 residues. Here the CDR3 reads CSVEGGQHTGELFF. The CDR3 nucleotides read TGCAGCGTTGAAGGGGGACAGCACACCGGGGAGCTGTTTTTT.

This clone appeared a single time. The chain uses TRBV14 and TRBJ2-3, with D tentatively TRBD1 (5 bases). Germline-derived CDR1 and CDR2 are SGHDN and FVKESK. The CDR3 has 16 residues. Trimming stripped 0 bases from V and 0 bases from J, with 10 bases between. The CDR3 loop reads CASSQEVWGSTDTQYF. DNA of the CDR3: TGTGCCAGCAGCCAAGAGGTCTGGGGCAGCACAGATACGCAGTATTTT.

The chain joins TRBV7-9 to TRBJ1-2, with D possibly TRBD1 on 5 matching bases. The germline V gene has CDR1 SEHNR and CDR2 FQNEAQ (reference sequence). The CDR3 runs to 14 residues. The V and J ends lost 5 bases and 2 bases respectively, with 12 bases between them. DNA of the CDR3: TGTGCCAGCAGCCCGCAGGGTATCAACTATGGCTACACCTTC. Its translation is CASSPQGINYGYTF.